These 20 T cell receptor beta chains were all obtained from the same sample, sequenced in a study of blood T cell repertoires in COVID-19. Profiling relied on immunoSEQ multiplex PCR, and the TCRdb table lists in-frame clones only, not all of them. The sample records a few hundred thousand clones, more than 65% being singletons. Sequences were obtained from peripheral blood. The receptors originated from a woman of 80 years or more with acute or convalescent COVID-19.

This chain connects TRBV3-1 (or the pseudogene TRBV3-2) to TRBJ1-5; D unresolved. V gave up 1 base and J gave up 4 bases, with 5 bases separating them. Looked up from germline, CDR1 is LGHDT and CDR2 is YNNKEL (reference sequence). The length of the CDR3 is 13 residues. The CDR3 protein is CASSQVMNQPQHF. The CDR3, as DNA: TGTGCCAGCAGCCAAGTTATGAATCAGCCCCAGCATTTT.

The chain employs TRBV3-1 (or the pseudogene TRBV3-2) and TRBJ1-2; 10 nucleotides align to TRBD1. J was trimmed by 5 bases and V by 0 bases; bases with no gene match: 3. CDR3 size: 15 residues. Germline-derived CDR1 and CDR2 are LGHDT and YNNKEL (reference sequence). CDR3 DNA: TGTGCCAGCAGCCAAGATGGACAGGGGGGATATGGCTACACCTTC. This codes for CASSQDGQGGYGYTF.

This sequence joins TRBV27 and TRBJ1-2; 7 bases are shared with TRBD1. J gave up 4 bases and V 6 bases, and 5 bases lay outside the gene matches. The CDR3 has 13 amino acids. Per the germline V gene, CDR1 is MNHEY and CDR2 is SMNVEV (reference sequence). This CDR3 is CASRPGTAYGYTF. DNA of the CDR3: TGTGCCAGCAGACCCGGGACAGCCTATGGCTACACCTTC.

In nucleotides, the CDR3 is TGTGCCAGCAATGAGGGGGCGCACACCGGGGAGCTGTTTTTT. Amino acids: CASNEGAHTGELFF. The chain joins TRBV9 to TRBJ2-2, with 7 bases identical to TRBD1. The CDR3 spans 14 residues. Germline V gene lookup returns CDR1 SGDLS and CDR2 YYNGEE. Unmatched junction bases numbered 5, after V lost 6 bases and J lost 3 bases.

The V gene is TRBV7-9, the J gene TRBJ2-3; possibly TRBD2 for D (5 bases). The CDR3 covers 12 residues. The V gene's germline CDR1 is SEHNR and CDR2 FQNEAQ (reference sequence). Trimming pared 1 base from V and 8 bases from J, leaving 7 bases between. CDR3 DNA: TGTGCCAGCAGCTTAGTTGGAGGTACGCAGTATTTT. Amino acid sequence: CASSLVGGTQYF.

V usage is TRBV7-2 and J usage is TRBJ2-3; 10 bases line up with TRBD1. Germline CDR1 reads SGHTA; CDR2 reads FQGNSA. The CDR3 runs 15 residues. Trimming at V came to 3 bases and at J to 3 bases, leaving 3 bases not matched to a gene. CDR3 nucleotides: TGTGCCAGCAGCTTTGACAGGGGGCGGACAGATACGCAGTATTTT. This codes for CASSFDRGRTDTQYF.

Of note for this clone: One end of the junction does not line up with germline, which may come from a read error. The CDR3 DNA is TGTGCCAGCAACTTACAGGGATTCGGCACTGAAGCTTTCTTT. It specifies CASNLQGFGTEAFF. This chain uses TRBV11-1 with TRBJ1-1; tentatively, D is TRBD1 (6 bases). The CDR3 runs to 14 residues. CDR1 SGHAT and CDR2 FQDESV come from the germline V gene (reference sequence).

This chain uses TRBV11-3 with TRBJ1-2, with TRBD1 matching over 7 bases. Trimming at V came to 5 bases and at J to 3 bases, leaving 9 bases not matched to a gene. Germline CDR1 SGHNT, CDR2 YENEEA. This CDR3 is built from 15 residues. The CDR3 nucleotides are TGTGCCAGCAGCGGAGCAGGGGGTAATGACTATGGCTACACCTTC. Amino acid sequence: CASSGAGGNDYGYTF.

The V and J genes are TRBV11-3 and TRBJ2-7; 9 nucleotides match TRBD1. CDR1 SGHNT and CDR2 YENEEA come from the germline V gene. There are 13 residues in the CDR3. The trim removed 4 bases at V and 4 bases at J, leaving 2 bases unmatched. The CDR3 protein is CASSSDRGYEQYF. The CDR3 DNA reads as TGTGCCAGCAGCTCCGACAGGGGGTACGAGCAGTACTTC.

The rearrangement uses TRBV14 and TRBJ2-7; D is possibly TRBD1 (5 bases). CDR3 length: 14 amino acids. Germline V gene sequence: CDR1 SGHDN, CDR2 FVKESK. Trimming cost V 1 base and J 7 bases, with 14 bases left between them. CDR3 in amino acids: CASSQAGLTREQYF. The DNA of the CDR3 is TGTGCCAGCAGCCAAGCAGGGTTAACGCGGGAGCAGTACTTC. The full variable domain, completed using reference TRBV14 and TRBJ2-7, is EAGVTQFPSHSVIEKGQTVTLRCDPISGHDNLYWYRRVMGKEIKFLLHFVKESKQDESGMPNNRFLAERTGGTYSTLKVQPAELEDSGVYFCASSQAGLTREQYFGPGTRLTVT.

V usage is TRBV7-2 and J usage is TRBJ2-3; 7 positions match TRBD2. V lost 1 base to trimming and J lost 7 bases; unmatched junction nucleotides: 14. Looked up from germline, CDR1 is SGHTA and CDR2 is FQGNSA. This CDR3 has 17 residues. In DNA, the CDR3 is TGTGCCAGCAGCTTAGTAGGTGCTAGCGGACTCATATATACGCAGTATTTT. Residues: CASSLVGASGLIYTQYF.

The rearrangement uses TRBV28 and TRBJ1-6; maybe TRBD1 (5 bases). Germline assignment: CDR1 MDHEN and CDR2 SYDVKM. The V and J ends lost 5 bases and 0 bases respectively, with 11 bases between them. The length of the CDR3 is 16 residues. CDR3 loop: CASSQTGGSYNSPLHF. CDR3 sequence (DNA): TGTGCCAGCAGTCAGACGGGGGGCTCCTATAATTCACCCCTCCACTTT.

J is TRBJ1-1 and V is TRBV11-2; perhaps TRBD1 as D (6 bases). Germline-derived CDR1 and CDR2 are SGHAT and FQNNGV. V was trimmed by 6 bases and J by 5 bases, leaving 10 bases between them. The CDR3 has 12 residues. CDR3 in amino acids: CASSYRVTEAFF. The CDR3, as DNA: TGTGCCAGCAGTTACAGGGTTACTGAAGCTTTCTTT. The full variable domain, rest sourced from reference TRBV11-2 and TRBJ1-1, is EAGVAQSPRYKIIEKRQSVAFWCNPISGHATLYWYQQILGQGPKLLIQFQNNGVVDDSQLPKDRFSAERLKGVDSTLKIQPAKLEDSAVYLCASSYRVTEAFFGQGTRLTVV.

The V and J genes are TRBV10-3 and TRBJ2-3, with a tentative D call TRBD1 (5 bases). The V end was cut by 4 bases, the J end by 3 bases, with 11 bases between. The germline CDR1 and CDR2 sequences are ENHRY and SYGVKD. The CDR3 has 14 residues. The CDR3 sequence: CAISGVRETDTQYF. The CDR3 nucleotides read TGTGCCATCAGTGGAGTCAGGGAAACAGATACGCAGTATTTT.

The rearrangement links TRBV27 to TRBJ2-3; D gene ambiguous. The CDR3 is 11 amino acids. Germline V gene data show CDR1 as MNHEY and CDR2 as SMNVEV (reference sequence). The germline V and J ends were trimmed by 6 bases and 5 bases, with 6 bases remaining between them. The CDR3 protein is CASSNLDTQYF. CDR3 DNA sequence: TGTGCCAGCAGCAATTTAGATACGCAGTATTTT.

This clone was seen more than once but under ten times. The rearrangement uses TRBV5-1 and TRBJ2-1; D might be TRBD1 (6 bases). The germline CDR1 and CDR2 sequences are SGHRS and YFSETQ. V lost 0 bases, J lost 10 bases, and 14 bases lay in between. CDR3 length: 14 residues. Here the CDR3 reads CASSLAGATLEQFF. The DNA of the CDR3 is TGCGCCAGCAGCTTGGCAGGGGCCACCCTGGAGCAGTTCTTC.

This clone was seen a single time. CDR3 region: CASRQVPGLHEQYF. The CDR3 DNA reads TGTGCCAGCAGACAAGTTCCAGGGCTACACGAGCAGTACTTC. V gene TRBV6-5 combines with J gene TRBJ2-7; D possibly corresponds to TRBD1 (5 bases). The CDR3 is 14 amino acids. Germline V gene data show CDR1 as MNHEY and CDR2 as SVGAGI. V lost 6 bases, J lost 5 bases, and 17 bases lay in between.

This clone was observed a handful of times. The gene calls are TRBV7-8 and TRBJ1-6, with 9 bases fitting TRBD1. V dropped 1 base and J dropped 10; count of bases not matched to a gene: 8. Germline assignment: CDR1 SGHVS and CDR2 FQNEAQ. The CDR3 contains 16 residues. The CDR3 region is CASSLEQGAQGSPLHF. The CDR3 nucleotides read TGTGCCAGCAGCTTAGAACAGGGGGCACAGGGGTCACCCCTCCACTTT. Full variable domain (outside the CDR3, taken from reference TRBV7-8 and TRBJ1-6): GAGVSQSPRYKVAKRGQDVALRCDPISGHVSLFWYQQALGQGPEFLTYFQNEAQLDKSGLPSDRFFAERPEGSVSTLKIQRTQQEDSAVYLCASSLEQGAQGSPLHFGNGTRLTVT.

This clone was seen a handful of times. As DNA, the CDR3 is TGTGCCAGCAGCTTTGCGGGACAGGTCCGCTATGGCTACACCTTC. It translates to CASSFAGQVRYGYTF. This chain joins TRBV7-2 and TRBJ1-2; TRBD1 matches at 8 bases. Trimming cost V 3 bases and J 4 bases; bases outside gene matches: 7. Germline V gene sequence: CDR1 SGHTA, CDR2 FQGNSA. This CDR3 region has 15 residues.

This sequence joins TRBV13 and TRBJ1-2; tentatively, D is TRBD1 (6 bases). CDR1 PRHDT and CDR2 FYEKMQ come from the germline V gene (reference sequence). The CDR3 spans 16 residues. The ends were cut back, 4 bases at V and 0 bases at J, with 15 bases in the middle. The CDR3 coding sequence is TGTGCCAGCAGCTCCGCGGGGGACAAAGCTAACTATGGCTACACCTTC. Residues: CASSSAGDKANYGYTF.